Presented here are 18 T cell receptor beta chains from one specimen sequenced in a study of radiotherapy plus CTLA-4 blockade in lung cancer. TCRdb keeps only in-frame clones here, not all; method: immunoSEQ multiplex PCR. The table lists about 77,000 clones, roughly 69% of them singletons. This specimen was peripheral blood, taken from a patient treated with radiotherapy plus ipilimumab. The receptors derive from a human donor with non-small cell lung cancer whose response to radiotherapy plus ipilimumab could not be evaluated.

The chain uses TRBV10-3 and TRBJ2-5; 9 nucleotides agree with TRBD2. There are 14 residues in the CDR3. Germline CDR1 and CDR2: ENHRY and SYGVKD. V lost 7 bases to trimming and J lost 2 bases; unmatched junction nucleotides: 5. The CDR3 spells CAIKPGLAQETQYF. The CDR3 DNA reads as TGTGCCATCAAACCGGGACTAGCACAAGAGACCCAGTACTTC.

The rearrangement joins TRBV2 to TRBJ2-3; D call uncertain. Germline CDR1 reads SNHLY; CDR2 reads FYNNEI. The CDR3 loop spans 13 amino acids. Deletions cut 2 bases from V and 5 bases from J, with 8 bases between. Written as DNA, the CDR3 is TGTGCCAGCAGTGAAATGACTGGAGATACGCAGTATTTT. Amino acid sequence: CASSEMTGDTQYF.

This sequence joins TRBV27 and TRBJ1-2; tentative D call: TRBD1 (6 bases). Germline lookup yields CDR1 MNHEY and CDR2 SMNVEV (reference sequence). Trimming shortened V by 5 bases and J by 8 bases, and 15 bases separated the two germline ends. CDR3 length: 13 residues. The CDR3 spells CASSPLYRDGYTF. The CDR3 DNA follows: TGTGCCAGCAGTCCCCTGTACAGGGACGGCTACACCTTC.

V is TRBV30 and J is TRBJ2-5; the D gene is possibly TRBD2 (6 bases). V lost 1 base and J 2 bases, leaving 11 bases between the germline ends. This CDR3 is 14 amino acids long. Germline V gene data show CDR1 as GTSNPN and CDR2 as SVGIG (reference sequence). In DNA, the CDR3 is TGTGCCTGGAGTGCGCGGGGTGCTCAAGAGACCCAGTACTTC. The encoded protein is CAWSARGAQETQYF. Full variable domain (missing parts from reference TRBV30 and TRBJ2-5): SQTIHQWPATLVQPVGSPLSLECTVEGTSNPNLYWYRQAAGRGLQLLFYSVGIGQISSEVPQNLSASRPQDRQFILSSKKLLLSDSGFYLCAWSARGAQETQYFGPGTRLLVL.

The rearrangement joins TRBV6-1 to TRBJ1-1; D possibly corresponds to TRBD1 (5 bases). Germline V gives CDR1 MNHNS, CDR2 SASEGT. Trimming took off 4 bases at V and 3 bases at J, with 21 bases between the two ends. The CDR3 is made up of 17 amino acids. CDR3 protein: CASSGGGEVGAYTEAFF. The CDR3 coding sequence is TGTGCCAGCAGTGGGGGAGGGGAAGTAGGGGCTTACACTGAAGCTTTCTTT.

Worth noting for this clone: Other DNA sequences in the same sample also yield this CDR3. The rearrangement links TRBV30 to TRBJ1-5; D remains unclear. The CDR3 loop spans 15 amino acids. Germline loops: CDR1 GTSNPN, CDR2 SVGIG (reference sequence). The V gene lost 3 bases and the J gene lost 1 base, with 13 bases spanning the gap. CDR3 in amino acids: CAWSRTAASNQPQHF. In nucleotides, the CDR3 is TGTGCCTGGAGCCGTACGGCAGCGAGCAATCAGCCCCAGCATTTT.

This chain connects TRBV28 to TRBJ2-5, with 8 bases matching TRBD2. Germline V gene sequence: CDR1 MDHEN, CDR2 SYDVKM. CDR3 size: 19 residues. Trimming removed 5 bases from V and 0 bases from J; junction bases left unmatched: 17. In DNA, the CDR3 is TGTGCCAGCAGTCCCCGCCGGAGCGGGTTAGCGGGAAACCAAGAGACCCAGTACTTC. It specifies CASSPRRSGLAGNQETQYF.

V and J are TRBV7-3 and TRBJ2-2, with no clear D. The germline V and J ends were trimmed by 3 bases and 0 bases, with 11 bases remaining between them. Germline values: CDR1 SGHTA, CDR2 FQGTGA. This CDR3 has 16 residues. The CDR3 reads CASSFLGAANTGELFF. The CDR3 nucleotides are TGTGCCAGCAGCTTCCTCGGAGCAGCGAACACCGGGGAGCTGTTTTTT.

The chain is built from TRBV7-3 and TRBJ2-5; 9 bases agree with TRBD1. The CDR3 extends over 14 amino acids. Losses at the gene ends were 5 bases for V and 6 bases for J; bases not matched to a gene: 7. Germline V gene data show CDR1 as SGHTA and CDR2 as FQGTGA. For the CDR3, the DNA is TGTGCCAGCAGCCGCGGGACAGGGATGAAGACCCAGTACTTC. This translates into CASSRGTGMKTQYF.

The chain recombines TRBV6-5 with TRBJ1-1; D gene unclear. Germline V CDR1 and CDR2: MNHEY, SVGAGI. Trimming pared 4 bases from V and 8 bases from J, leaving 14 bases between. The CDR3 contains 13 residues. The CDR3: CASSFEGPGEAFF. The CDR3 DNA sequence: TGTGCCAGCAGTTTTGAAGGTCCGGGGGAAGCTTTCTTT.

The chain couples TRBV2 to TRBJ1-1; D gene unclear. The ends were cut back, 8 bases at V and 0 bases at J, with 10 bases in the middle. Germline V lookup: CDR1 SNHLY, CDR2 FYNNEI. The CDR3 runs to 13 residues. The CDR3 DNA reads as TGTGCCAGCTCAGTATTGATGAACACTGAAGCTTTCTTT. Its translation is CASSVLMNTEAFF.

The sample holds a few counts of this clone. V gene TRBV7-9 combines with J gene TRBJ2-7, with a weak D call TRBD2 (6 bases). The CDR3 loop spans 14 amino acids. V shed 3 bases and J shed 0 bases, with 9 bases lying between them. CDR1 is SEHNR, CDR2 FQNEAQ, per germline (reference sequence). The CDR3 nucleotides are TGTGCCAGCAGCTTCCGGACTACCTCCTACGAGCAGTACTTC. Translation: CASSFRTTSYEQYF.

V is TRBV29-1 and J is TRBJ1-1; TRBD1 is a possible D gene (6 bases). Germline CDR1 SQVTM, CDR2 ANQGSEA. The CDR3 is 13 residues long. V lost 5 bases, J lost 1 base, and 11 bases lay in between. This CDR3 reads CSVKRGGNTEAFF. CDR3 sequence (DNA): TGCAGCGTTAAAAGAGGGGGGAACACTGAAGCTTTCTTT.

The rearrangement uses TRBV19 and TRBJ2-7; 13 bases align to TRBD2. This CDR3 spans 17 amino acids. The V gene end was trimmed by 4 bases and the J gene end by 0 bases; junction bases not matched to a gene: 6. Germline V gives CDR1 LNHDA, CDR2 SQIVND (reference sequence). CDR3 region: CASSKYGLAGDSYEQYF. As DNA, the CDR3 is TGTGCCAGTAGTAAATACGGACTAGCGGGAGACTCCTACGAGCAGTACTTC.

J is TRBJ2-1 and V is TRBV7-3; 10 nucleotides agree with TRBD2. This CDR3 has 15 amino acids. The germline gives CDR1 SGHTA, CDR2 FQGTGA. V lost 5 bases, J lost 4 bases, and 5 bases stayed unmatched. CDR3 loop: CASSIASGSYNEQFF. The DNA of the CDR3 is TGTGCCAGCAGCATCGCTAGCGGGAGTTACAATGAGCAGTTCTTC. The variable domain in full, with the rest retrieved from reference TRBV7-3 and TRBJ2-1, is GAGVSQTPSNKVTEKGKYVELRCDPISGHTALYWYRQSLGQGPEFLIYFQGTGAADDSGLPNDRFFAVRPEGSVSTLKIQRTERGDSAVYLCASSIASGSYNEQFFGPGTRLTVL.

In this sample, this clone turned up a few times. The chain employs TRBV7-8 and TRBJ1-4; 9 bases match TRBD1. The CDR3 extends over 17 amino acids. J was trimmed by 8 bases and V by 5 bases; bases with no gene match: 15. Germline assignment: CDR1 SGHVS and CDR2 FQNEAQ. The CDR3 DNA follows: TGTGCCAGCAGCCTCCGCGAGGGGGACAGGGCGGGGGAAAAACTGTTTTTT. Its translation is CASSLREGDRAGEKLFF.

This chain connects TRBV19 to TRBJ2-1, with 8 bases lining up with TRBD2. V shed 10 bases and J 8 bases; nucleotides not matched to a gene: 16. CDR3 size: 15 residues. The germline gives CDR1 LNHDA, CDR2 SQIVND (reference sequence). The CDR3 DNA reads TGTGCCACGGCCGGGACTAGTTACTCCGAGGATGAGCAGTTCTTC. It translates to CATAGTSYSEDEQFF. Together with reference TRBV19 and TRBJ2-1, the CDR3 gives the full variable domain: DGGITQSPKYLFRKEGQNVTLSCEQNLNHDAMYWYRQDPGQGLRLIYYSQIVNDFQKGDIAEGYSVSREKKESFPLTVTSAQKNPTAFYLCATAGTSYSEDEQFFGPGTRLTVL.

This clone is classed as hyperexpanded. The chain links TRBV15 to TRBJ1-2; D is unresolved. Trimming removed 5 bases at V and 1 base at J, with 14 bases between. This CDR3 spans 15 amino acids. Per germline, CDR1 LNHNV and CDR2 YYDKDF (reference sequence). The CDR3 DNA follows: TGTGCCACCAGCTTGGCGGGGATTGGTAACTATGGCTACACCTTC. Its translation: CATSLAGIGNYGYTF.